The clone carrying this T cell receptor (beta chain) has ten or more counts. The antigen remains undetermined. Fresh peripheral blood, under 13 ml, was the source of the PBMCs. The V gene lost 0 bases and the J gene lost 0 bases, with 12 bases spanning the gap. The length of the CDR3 is 17 residues. From germline, CDR1 is MNHNS and CDR2 SASEGT. The entry originates in a study of T cells in Graves' hyperthyroidism and ophthalmopathy. The study, taken as a whole, reports: Most expanded thyroid clonotypes above 0.001 recurred in blood.

RNA transcripts provided the source from which TCR beta CDR3 regions were amplified. An initial round of RT-PCR targeting the TCR CDR3 relied on the HTBI primer set. TCRdb re-called the multiplex PCR reads with MiXCR, one entry per CDR3 protein. The top ten clones hold approximately 4.2% of a sample with roughly 560,000 distinct CDR3 sequences, roughly 15% of them seen once. This TCR was recovered from a woman aged 40 to 49 with Graves' ophthalmopathy. The J gene is TRBJ1-3, the V gene TRBV6-1, with unresolved D. Specimen: blood. CDR3 sequence (DNA): TGTGCCAGCAGTGAAGCGGGGATGGATTACTCTGGAAACACCATATATTTT. Its protein product is CASSEAGMDYSGNTIYF.